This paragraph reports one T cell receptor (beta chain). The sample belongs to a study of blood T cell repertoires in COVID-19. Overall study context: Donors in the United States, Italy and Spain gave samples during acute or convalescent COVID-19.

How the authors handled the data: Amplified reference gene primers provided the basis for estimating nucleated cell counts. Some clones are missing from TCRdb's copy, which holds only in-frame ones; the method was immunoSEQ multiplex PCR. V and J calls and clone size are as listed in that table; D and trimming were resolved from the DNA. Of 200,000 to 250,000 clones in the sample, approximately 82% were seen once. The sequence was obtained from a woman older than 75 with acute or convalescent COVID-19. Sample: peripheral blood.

DNA for the CDR3: TGTGCCAGCAGCAGATCACAGGGGGCGCGTCTCGAGCAGTACTTC. It translates to CASSRSQGARLEQYF. V usage is TRBV9 and J usage is TRBJ2-7; TRBD1 matches 9 bases. The CDR3 loop spans 15 amino acids. Germline trimming cut 4 bases from V and 6 bases from J; bases unmatched to any gene: 11. Looked up from germline, CDR1 is SGDLS and CDR2 is YYNGEE.